The sequence of this T cell receptor beta chain was determined in a study of T cell responses to AZD1222 COVID-19 vaccine. Findings of the study overall: Repertoire samples came only from after the peak T cell response. Spike-specific TCR repertoires showed rising breadth and depth after two AZD1222 doses. Targets within unmutated variant regions were reportedly found for nearly half of spike-specific TCRs.

Turning to this clone: Its antigen remains unknown.

Clones were read by immunoSEQ multiplex PCR, and TCRdb kept only the in-frame ones, dropping some. The sample has some 180,000 clones; 85% to 95% are singletons. This CDR3 spans 14 amino acids. Germline CDR1 is SGHDT and CDR2 is YYEEEE. Trimming removed 4 bases from V and 0 bases from J, with 10 bases in between. The source is an adult who received the MenACWY meningococcal vaccine as a control. The rearrangement uses TRBV5-6 and TRBJ1-2; no definite D call. The sample was peripheral blood, taken 28 days after the second dose of the MenACWY control vaccine. CDR3 nucleotide sequence: TGTGCCAGCAGCCCTCTCGGAACTAACTATGGCTACACCTTC. As protein: CASSPLGTNYGYTF.